The present entry profiles one TCR beta chain with its context. The antigen is not known. These data belong to a study of beta chain features in type 1 diabetes. Study background: There was similarity between patients and healthy donors in age, gender and cell yields. Whole-study findings and limits: cDNA-based reads could over-represent cells with high TCR expression. Patients' naive, central memory and Treg TCRB repertoires seemed closer to one another than those of healthy donors. Lower insertion and higher deletion counts appeared at VDJ junctions in type 1 diabetes patients. TCRB CDR3s from Type 1 diabetes patients were moderately but significantly shorter in all four CD4+ subsets.

Trimming removed 6 bases from V and 5 bases from J; junction bases left unmatched: 6. CDR3 length: 13 residues. Per the germline V gene, CDR1 is SNHLY and CDR2 is FYNNEI. Reverse transcribing all isolated RNA meant expressed TCRB transcripts were sequenced. Clones were read by immunoSEQ multiplex PCR, and TCRdb kept only the in-frame ones, dropping some. The data show about 650,000 clones, around 11% seen once. This chain joins TRBV2 and TRBJ2-5, with 7 bases identical to TRBD1. The receptor was isolated from a man aged 30-40 years with type 1 diabetes. The sequencing sample was made of naive CD4+ T cells from blood. The DNA of the CDR3 is TGTGCCAGCAGACAGGGGCAGGAGGAGACCCAGTACTTC. It yields the protein CASRQGQEETQYF.